This T cell receptor (beta chain) was captured in a study of cytomegalovirus exposure and HLA in healthy donors. Profiled with immunoSEQ multiplex PCR; TCRdb holds only in-frame clones, not every one. Among over 120,000 clones listed, 89% were seen once. Germline loops: CDR1 SGHVS, CDR2 FQNEAQ. J was trimmed by 7 bases and V by 4 bases; bases with no gene match: 4. The CDR3 length is 14 residues. Sequenced: PBMCs. The J gene is TRBJ1-6, the V gene TRBV7-8; 7 bases match TRBD1. The sequence came from a woman in her late teens or twenties in good health and CMV-seropositive. This CDR3 is CASSWDSTNSPLHF. The DNA for the CDR3 is TGTGCCAGCAGCTGGGACAGCACAAATTCACCCCTCCACTTT.